The 13 T cell receptor beta chains below were found in one sample sequenced in a study of radiation and T cells in renal cell carcinoma. This table comes from immunoSEQ multiplex PCR, and its TCRdb copy is limited to in-frame clones, with some not included. The sample shows about 130,000 clones, over 75% of them seen only once. Regarding time point: baseline pretreatment blood. As to treatment: 15 Gy SBRT to primary tumor, nephrectomy 4 weeks later. Specimen: blood, collected from a patient whose treatment included radiotherapy and nephrectomy. All receptors come from a woman between 50 and 59 years old with renal cell carcinoma.

The J gene is TRBJ2-6, the V gene TRBV4-2; D is uncertain. The CDR3 length is 17 residues. V shed 1 base and J shed 0 bases, with 10 bases lying between them. Looked up from germline, CDR1 is LGHNA and CDR2 is YNFKEQ. This CDR3 is CASSQVASNSGANVLTF. In DNA, the CDR3 is TGTGCCAGCAGCCAAGTTGCCTCAAACTCTGGGGCCAACGTCCTGACTTTC.

The CDR3 sequence: CSARDSYEQYF. DNA for the CDR3: TGCAGTGCTAGGGATTCCTACGAGCAGTACTTC. This chain connects TRBV20-1 to TRBJ2-7; no firm D call. This CDR3 contains 11 residues. V was cut by 3 bases and J by 1 base, with 4 bases left in between. Germline V gene sequence: CDR1 DFQATT, CDR2 SNEGSKA (reference sequence).

This chain links TRBV5-1 with TRBJ2-3; D perhaps matches TRBD2 (5 bases). Trimming cost V 4 bases and J 2 bases, with 17 bases left between them. Germline loops: CDR1 SGHRS, CDR2 YFSETQ. The length of the CDR3 is 16 residues. The CDR3 region is CASSLGPETITDTQYF. As DNA, the CDR3 is TGCGCCAGCAGCCTGGGTCCCGAGACTATCACAGATACGCAGTATTTT.

The chain carries TRBV6-1 and TRBJ1-2; TRBD1 is a possible D gene (6 bases). The germline V and J ends were trimmed by 3 bases and 4 bases, with 18 bases remaining between them. This CDR3 is 16 amino acids long. Germline values: CDR1 MNHNS, CDR2 SASEGT. The CDR3 bases are TGTGCCAGCAGTGAGTTTGCTCCGGGGGCAATCTATGGCTACACCTTC. It is translated as CASSEFAPGAIYGYTF.

This clone appeared a few times. The chain joins TRBV30 to TRBJ1-1; 7 bases are a match to TRBD1. CDR1 is GTSNPN, CDR2 SVGIG, per germline (reference sequence). The CDR3 spans 14 residues. V trimming: 6 bases; J trimming: 0 bases; junction bases outside the gene matches: 7. CDR3 sequence: CACDAGTVNTEAFF. CDR3 bases: TGTGCCTGTGATGCCGGGACAGTGAACACTGAAGCTTTCTTT.

J is TRBJ2-5 and V is TRBV7-2, with D perhaps TRBD1 (6 bases). From germline, CDR1 is SGHTA and CDR2 FQGNSA. CDR3 length: 15 amino acids. V was clipped by 1 base and J by 5 bases, with 14 bases between them. The CDR3 nucleotides read TGTGCCAGCAGCTTAGACGGGGCTCAGGGGGAGACCCAGTACTTC. It specifies CASSLDGAQGETQYF.

A single count supports this clone. The chain uses TRBV15 and TRBJ1-3; D call uncertain. Germline values: CDR1 LNHNV, CDR2 YYDKDF (reference sequence). The CDR3 has 15 amino acids. V lost 0 bases and J 2 bases, leaving 8 bases between the germline ends. CDR3 in amino acids: CATSREPTAGNTIYF. DNA for the CDR3: TGTGCCACCAGCAGAGAGCCGACGGCTGGAAACACCATATATTTT. The whole variable domain, filled in from reference TRBV15 and TRBJ1-3, reads DAMVIQNPRYQVTQFGKPVTLSCSQTLNHNVMYWYQQKSSQAPKLLFHYYDKDFNNEADTPDNFQSRRPNTSFCFLDIRSPGLGDTAMYLCATSREPTAGNTIYFGEGSWLTVV.

The rearrangement links TRBV7-9 to TRBJ1-1; 10 bases are a match to TRBD1. Germline V gene lookup returns CDR1 SEHNR and CDR2 FQNEAQ (reference sequence). The CDR3 has 14 residues. Germline trimming cut 4 bases from V and 5 bases from J; bases unmatched to any gene: 4. The CDR3 loop reads CASSSDRGLTEAFF. CDR3 in DNA: TGTGCCAGCAGCTCCGACAGGGGGCTTACTGAAGCTTTCTTT.

The chain is built from TRBV19 and TRBJ1-3, with 8 positions matching TRBD1. V lost 3 bases to trimming and J lost 2 bases; unmatched junction nucleotides: 3. Germline V gene lookup returns CDR1 LNHDA and CDR2 SQIVND (reference sequence). This CDR3 region has 15 residues. This CDR3 reads CASSMGTGAGNTIYF. Here the CDR3 DNA reads TGTGCCAGTAGTATGGGGACAGGCGCTGGAAACACCATATATTTT. Together with reference TRBV19 and TRBJ1-3, the CDR3 gives the full variable domain: DGGITQSPKYLFRKEGQNVTLSCEQNLNHDAMYWYRQDPGQGLRLIYYSQIVNDFQKGDIAEGYSVSREKKESFPLTVTSAQKNPTAFYLCASSMGTGAGNTIYFGEGSWLTVV.

The rearrangement links TRBV4-1 to TRBJ1-1, with TRBD1 matching 8 bases. Germline CDR1 and CDR2: MGHRA and YSYEKL. CDR3 length: 17 amino acids. Trimming at V came to 1 base and at J to 1 base, leaving 8 bases not matched to a gene. CDR3 sequence (DNA): TGCGCCAGCAGCCAAGGCGACAGGGGAGTCGGGAACACTGAAGCTTTCTTT. Its protein product is CASSQGDRGVGNTEAFF.

The gene calls are TRBV7-8 and TRBJ1-2, with TRBD1 identical over 8 bases. J gave up 4 bases and V 5 bases, and 6 bases lay outside the gene matches. CDR1 and CDR2 (germline): SGHVS, FQNEAQ. The CDR3 loop spans 14 amino acids. The CDR3 reads CASSLGQGGYGYTF. CDR3 bases: TGTGCCAGCAGCCTAGGACAGGGCGGCTATGGCTACACCTTC.

The rearrangement links TRBV14 to TRBJ2-7; no clear D gene. Trimming removed 4 bases from V and 3 bases from J, with 10 bases in between. The CDR3 runs 13 residues. The germline V gene encodes CDR1 SGHDN and CDR2 FVKESK. CDR3 protein: CASSLPGSYEQYF. In nucleotides, the CDR3 is TGTGCCAGCAGCCTCCCAGGCAGCTACGAGCAGTACTTC.

The gene calls are TRBV2 and TRBJ2-7, with D hard to call. Germline-derived CDR1 and CDR2 are SNHLY and FYNNEI. Trimming shortened V by 1 base and J by 2 bases, and 9 bases separated the two germline ends. The CDR3 has 14 residues. This chain's CDR3 is CASSEDAVTYEQYF. CDR3 sequence (DNA): TGTGCCAGCAGTGAAGACGCGGTTACCTACGAGCAGTACTTC.